The 2 T cell receptor beta chains reported below all come from one sample, sequenced in a study of T cells in narcolepsy. Using immunoSEQ multiplex PCR, the repertoire was profiled, and TCRdb retains in-frame clones only, with some absent. This table has around 25,000 clones, approximately 80% appearing once. The material sequenced was CD45RA- memory CD4+ T cells from PBMCs. The receptors were gathered from a human donor with narcolepsy.

This clone occurred once. V usage is TRBV6-1 and J usage is TRBJ2-1, with 11 bases that match TRBD2. V shed 4 bases and J 5 bases; nucleotides not matched to a gene: 4. The CDR3 totals 15 residues. Germline V CDR1 and CDR2: MNHNS, SASEGT. CDR3 nucleotide sequence: TGTGCCAGCAGTGTAGCGGGAGGGCCCCACAATGAGCAGTTCTTC. Its translation is CASSVAGGPHNEQFF.

This chain uses TRBV6-4 with TRBJ1-1; 7 bases are a match to TRBD1. V lost 6 bases to trimming and J lost 0 bases; unmatched junction nucleotides: 4. The V gene's germline CDR1 is MRHNA and CDR2 SNTAGT. The CDR3 covers 14 residues. CDR3 DNA: TGTGCCAGCAGGACGACAGGGATGAACACTGAAGCTTTCTTT. This gives the protein CASRTTGMNTEAFF.